The sequence of this T cell receptor beta chain was determined in a study of graft-versus-host responses after intestinal transplantation. Study summary: Recipients had transplants, and these were multivisceral, liver-intestinal, or isolated intestinal. Tacrolimus plus steroids were given to all recipients for roughly three years, preceded by anti-thymocyte globulin induction.

General study points: Circulating GvH clones peaking coincided with falling HvG clones soon after transplant. Some GvH clones appeared in ileal mucosa or blood before recipient bone marrow.

This clone was recorded only once. Antigen specificity is unknown. Some clones are missing from TCRdb's copy, which holds only in-frame ones; the method was immunoSEQ multiplex PCR. The data contain tens of thousands of clones, approximately 94% of them singletons. The sample in question was unstimulated CD4+ T cells sorted from spleen or lymph node cells, obtained before transplant. The TCR originated in a human donor who was the organ donor for an intestinal transplant.

CDR3 sequence (DNA): TGTGCCAGCAGCTTAGCGGGGATTAGCGGGGGCGAGCAGTACTTC. This gives the protein CASSLAGISGGEQYF. The chain couples TRBV7-2 to TRBJ2-7; 9 nucleotides agree with TRBD2. The CDR3 consists of 15 residues. After removal of 0 bases from V and 6 bases from J, the junction contained 6 bases not matched to a gene. Germline V gives CDR1 SGHTA, CDR2 FQGNSA.